This TCR beta chain came from a study of cytomegalovirus exposure and HLA in healthy donors. 13 Jbeta primers and 60 Vbeta primers were used for the PCR. Produced via immunoSEQ multiplex PCR; TCRdb's table is partial and in-frame only. This sample has about 130,000 clones, with 80% found just once. This CDR3 is built from 15 residues. V was clipped by 5 bases and J by 5 bases; unmatched bases: 11. Germline CDR1 and CDR2: SGHAT and FQNNGV. The chain recombines TRBV11-2 with TRBJ2-5; 7 nucleotides align to TRBD2. Sequencing used PBMCs. This clonotype was obtained from a male donor in good health and CMV-seronegative. The CDR3 loop is CASSPQPAGLETQYF. DNA of the CDR3: TGTGCCAGCAGCCCCCAACCAGCGGGGCTGGAGACCCAGTACTTC.